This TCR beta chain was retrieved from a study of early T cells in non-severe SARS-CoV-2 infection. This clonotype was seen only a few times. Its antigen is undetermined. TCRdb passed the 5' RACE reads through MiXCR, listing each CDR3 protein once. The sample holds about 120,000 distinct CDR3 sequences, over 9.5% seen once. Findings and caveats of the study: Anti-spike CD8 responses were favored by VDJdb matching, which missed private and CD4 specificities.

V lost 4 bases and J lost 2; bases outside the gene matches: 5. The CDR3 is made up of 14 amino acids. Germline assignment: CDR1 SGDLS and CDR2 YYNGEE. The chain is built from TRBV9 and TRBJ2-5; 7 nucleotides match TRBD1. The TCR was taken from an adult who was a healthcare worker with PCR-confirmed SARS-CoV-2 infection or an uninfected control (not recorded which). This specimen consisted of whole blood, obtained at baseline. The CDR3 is CASSIGTAQETQYF. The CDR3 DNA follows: TGTGCCAGCAGCATCGGGACAGCTCAAGAGACCCAGTACTTC.